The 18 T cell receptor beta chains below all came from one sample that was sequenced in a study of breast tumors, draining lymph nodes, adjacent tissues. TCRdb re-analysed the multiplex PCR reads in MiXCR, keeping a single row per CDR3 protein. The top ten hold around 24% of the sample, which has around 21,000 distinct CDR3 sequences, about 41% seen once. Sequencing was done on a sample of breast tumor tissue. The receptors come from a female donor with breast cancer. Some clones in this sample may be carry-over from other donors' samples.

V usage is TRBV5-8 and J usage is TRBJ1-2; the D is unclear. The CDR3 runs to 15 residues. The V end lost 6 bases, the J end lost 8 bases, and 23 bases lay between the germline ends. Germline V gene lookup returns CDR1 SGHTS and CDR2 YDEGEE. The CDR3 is CASKAGWDTKVGYTF. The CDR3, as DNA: TGTGCCAGCAAGGCCGGGTGGGATACCAAGGTCGGCTACACCTTC.

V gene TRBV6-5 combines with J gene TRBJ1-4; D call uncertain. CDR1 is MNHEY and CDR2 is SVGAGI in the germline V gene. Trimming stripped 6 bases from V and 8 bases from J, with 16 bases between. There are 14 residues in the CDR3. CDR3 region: CASSPYPSREKLFF. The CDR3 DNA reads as TGTGCCAGCAGCCCCTACCCGAGTCGGGAAAAACTGTTTTTT.

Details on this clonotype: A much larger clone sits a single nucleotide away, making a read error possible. As DNA, the CDR3 is TGTGCCAGCAGTTTCGGGGGGTATGGCTACACCTTC. Its translation is CASSFGGYGYTF. The V and J genes are TRBV12-3 or TRBV12-4 and TRBJ1-2, with D tentatively TRBD1 (5 bases). The V end was cut by 3 bases, the J end by 5 bases, with 7 bases between. CDR3 length equals 12 residues.

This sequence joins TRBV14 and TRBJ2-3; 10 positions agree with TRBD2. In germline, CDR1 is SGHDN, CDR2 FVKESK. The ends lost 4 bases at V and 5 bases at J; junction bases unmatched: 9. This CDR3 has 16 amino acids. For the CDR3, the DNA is TGTGCCAGCAGCCCAGTCCAAGCGGGGGGGCGAGATACGCAGTATTTT. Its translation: CASSPVQAGGRDTQYF. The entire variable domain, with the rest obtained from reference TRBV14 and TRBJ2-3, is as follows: EAGVTQFPSHSVIEKGQTVTLRCDPISGHDNLYWYRRVMGKEIKFLLHFVKESKQDESGMPNNRFLAERTGGTYSTLKVQPAELEDSGVYFCASSPVQAGGRDTQYFGPGTRLTVL.

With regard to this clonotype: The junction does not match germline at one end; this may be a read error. CDR3: CASSHSRNQPQHF. The CDR3 nucleotides are TGTGCCAGCAGTCACTCGCGCAATCAGCCCCAGCATTTT. V gene TRBV6-5 combines with J gene TRBJ1-5; D is undetermined. Germline values: CDR1 MNHEY, CDR2 SVGAGI. The length of the CDR3 is 13 residues.

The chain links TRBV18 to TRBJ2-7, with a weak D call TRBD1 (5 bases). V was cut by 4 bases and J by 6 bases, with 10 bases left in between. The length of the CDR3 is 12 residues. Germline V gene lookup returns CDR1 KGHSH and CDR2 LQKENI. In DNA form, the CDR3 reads TGTGCCAGCTCACTAAGGGGTGGCGAGCAGTACTTC. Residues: CASSLRGGEQYF.

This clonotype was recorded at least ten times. The CDR3 here is CASSRDLDAGELFF. The CDR3 coding sequence is TGCGCCAGCAGCCGAGACTTGGACGCCGGGGAGCTGTTTTTT. This chain links TRBV4-3 with TRBJ2-2; D gene unclear. This CDR3 has 14 amino acids. Per germline, CDR1 LGHNA and CDR2 YSLEER. Trimming shortened V by 4 bases and J by 6 bases, and 12 bases separated the two germline ends.

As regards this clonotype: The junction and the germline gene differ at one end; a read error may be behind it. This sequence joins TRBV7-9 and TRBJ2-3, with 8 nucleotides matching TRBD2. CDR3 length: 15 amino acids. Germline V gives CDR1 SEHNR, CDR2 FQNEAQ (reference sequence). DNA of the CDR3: TGTGCCAGAAGTTTACTAGCGGTGTTAGGAGATACGCAGTATTTC. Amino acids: CARSLLAVLGDTQYF.

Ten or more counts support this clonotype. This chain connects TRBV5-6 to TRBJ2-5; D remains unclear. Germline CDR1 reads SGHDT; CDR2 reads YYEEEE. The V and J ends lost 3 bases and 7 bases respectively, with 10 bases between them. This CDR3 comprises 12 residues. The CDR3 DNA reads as TGTGCCAGCAGCTCAGAAGAGAGGACCCAGTACTTC. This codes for CASSSEERTQYF.

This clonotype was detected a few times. This CDR3 is CASSLGGYYEQYF. In DNA form, the CDR3 reads TGCGCCAGCAGCTTGGGGGGGTACTACGAGCAGTACTTC. J is TRBJ2-7 and V is TRBV5-1; D may match TRBD1 or TRBD2 (5 bases each). This CDR3 region has 13 residues. V was shortened by 0 bases and J by 3 bases, with 7 bases between the two germline ends. In germline, CDR1 is SGHRS, CDR2 YFSETQ.

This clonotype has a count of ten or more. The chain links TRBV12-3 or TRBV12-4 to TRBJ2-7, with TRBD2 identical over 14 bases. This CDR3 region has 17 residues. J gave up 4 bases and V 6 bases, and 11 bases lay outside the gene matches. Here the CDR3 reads CASRAGLAGAQRYEQYF. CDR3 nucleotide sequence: TGTGCCAGCAGGGCGGGACTAGCGGGAGCTCAACGGTACGAGCAGTACTTC.

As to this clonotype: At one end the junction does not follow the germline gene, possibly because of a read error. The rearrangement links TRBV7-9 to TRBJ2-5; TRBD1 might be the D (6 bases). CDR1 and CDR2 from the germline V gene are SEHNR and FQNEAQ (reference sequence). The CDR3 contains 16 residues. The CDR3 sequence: CASSTTMGAVEETQYF. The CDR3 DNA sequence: TGCGCCAGCAGCACCACCATGGGGGCGGTGGAAGAGACCCAGTACTTC. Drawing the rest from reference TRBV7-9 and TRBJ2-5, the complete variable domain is DTGVSQNPRHKITKRGQNVTFRCDPISEHNRLYWYRQTLGQGPEFLTYFQNEAQLEKSRLLSDRFSAERPKGSFSTLEIQRTEQGDSAMYLCASSTTMGAVEETQYFGPGTRLLVL.

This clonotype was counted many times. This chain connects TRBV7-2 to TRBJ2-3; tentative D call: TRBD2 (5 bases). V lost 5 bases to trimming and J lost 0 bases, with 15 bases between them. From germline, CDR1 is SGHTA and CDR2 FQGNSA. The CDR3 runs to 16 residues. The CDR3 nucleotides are TGTGCCAGCAGCCCCCGTGGGCGCGGGAGCACAGATACGCAGTATTTT. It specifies CASSPRGRGSTDTQYF.

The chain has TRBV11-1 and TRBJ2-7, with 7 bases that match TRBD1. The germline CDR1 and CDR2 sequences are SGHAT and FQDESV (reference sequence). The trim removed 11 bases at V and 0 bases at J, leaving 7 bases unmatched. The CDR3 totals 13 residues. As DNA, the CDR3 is TGTGCCTCCACCGGGACAGCCTCCTACGAGCAGTACTTC. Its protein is CASTGTASYEQYF.

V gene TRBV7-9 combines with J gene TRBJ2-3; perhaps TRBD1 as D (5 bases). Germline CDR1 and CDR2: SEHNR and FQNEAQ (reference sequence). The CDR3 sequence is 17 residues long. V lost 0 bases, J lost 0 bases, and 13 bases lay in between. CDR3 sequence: CASSLAGLTTSTDTQYF. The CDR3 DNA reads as TGTGCCAGCAGCTTAGCGGGGCTTACAACTAGCACAGATACGCAGTATTTT.

CDR3 protein: CASSLRGARTEQFF. DNA of the CDR3: TGTGCCAGCAGCTTAAGGGGGGCAAGGACTGAGCAGTTCTTC. The gene calls are TRBV7-2 and TRBJ2-1; D is tentatively TRBD1 or TRBD2 (6 bases each). CDR1 is SGHTA and CDR2 is FQGNSA in the germline V gene. The CDR3 consists of 14 residues. The V gene lost 2 bases and the J gene lost 9 bases, with 14 bases spanning the gap.

CDR3 loop: CASSPGTTPDTQYF. The CDR3 nucleotides read TGTGCCAGCAGCCCGGGGACTACTCCAGATACGCAGTATTTT. The chain combines TRBV5-6 with TRBJ2-3; 7 bases fit TRBD2. The CDR3 loop spans 14 amino acids. Germline trimming cut 4 bases from V and 4 bases from J; bases unmatched to any gene: 6. CDR1 is SGHDT and CDR2 is YYEEEE in the germline V gene.

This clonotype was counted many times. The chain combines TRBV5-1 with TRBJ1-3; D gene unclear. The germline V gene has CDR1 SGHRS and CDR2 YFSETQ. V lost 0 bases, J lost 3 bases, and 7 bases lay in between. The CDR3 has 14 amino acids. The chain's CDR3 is CASSLAGNGNTIYF. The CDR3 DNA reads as TGCGCCAGCAGCTTGGCTGGGAATGGAAACACCATATATTTT. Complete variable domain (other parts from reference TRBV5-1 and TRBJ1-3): KAGVTQTPRYLIKTRGQQVTLSCSPISGHRSVSWYQQTPGQGLQFLFEYFSETQRNKGNFPGRFSGRQFSNSRSEMNVSTLELGDSALYLCASSLAGNGNTIYFGEGSWLTVV.